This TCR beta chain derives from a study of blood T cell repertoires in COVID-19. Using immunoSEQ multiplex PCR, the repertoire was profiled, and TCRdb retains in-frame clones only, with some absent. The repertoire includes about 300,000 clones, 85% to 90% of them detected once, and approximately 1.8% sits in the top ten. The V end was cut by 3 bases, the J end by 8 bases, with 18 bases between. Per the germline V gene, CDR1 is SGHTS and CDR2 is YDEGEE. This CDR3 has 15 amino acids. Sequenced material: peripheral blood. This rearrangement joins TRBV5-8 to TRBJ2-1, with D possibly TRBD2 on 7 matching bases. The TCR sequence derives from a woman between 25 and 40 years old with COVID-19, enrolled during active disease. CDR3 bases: TGTGCCAGCAGCTCCCGGGGGGCCTTTTTCTATGAGCAGTTCTTC. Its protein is CASSSRGAFFYEQFF.